Listed below are T cell receptor beta chains from one sample, sequenced in a study of cytomegalovirus exposure and HLA in healthy donors. Method: immunoSEQ multiplex PCR; TCRdb's copy keeps in-frame clones and lacks some. Among under 200,000 clones listed, around three quarters were seen once. The specimen sequenced was PBMCs. The receptors were gathered from a woman aged 35 to 49 in good health and CMV-seronegative. The CDR3 runs from the conserved cysteine through the conserved F or W. Each record gives: D gene, J gene, V gene, clone size, CDR3 protein, CDR3 DNA. A D gene is named only where the DNA matches it firmly. Size is stated for part of the rows, as once, few or many counts, or as a class when the clone is expanded.

-,TRBJ2-7,TRBV18,few,CASSPYRDSTYEQYF,TGTGCCAGCTCACCGTACCGAGACTCAACCTACGAGCAGTACTTC
-,TRBJ2-3,TRBV11-3,once,CASSLMGGALDTQYF,TGTGCCAGCAGCTTAATGGGCGGGGCTCTGGATACGCAGTATTTT
TRBD2,TRBJ2-5,TRBV28,-,CASRRYGGSRQETQYF,TGTGCCAGCAGACGTTACGGGGGGTCGAGACAAGAGACCCAGTACTTC
TRBD1,TRBJ2-1,TRBV4-1,few,CASSQEGAGGFEQFF,TGCGCCAGCAGCCAAGAAGGGGCAGGGGGTTTTGAGCAGTTCTTC
TRBD2,TRBJ2-5,TRBV5-1,-,CASSFVSGGPRGYQETQYF,TGCGCCAGCAGCTTCGTAAGCGGGGGGCCTCGGGGGTACCAAGAGACCCAGTACTTC
TRBD1,TRBJ1-6,TRBV27,-,CASSSAWTGVFNSPLHF,TGTGCCAGCAGTTCCGCCTGGACAGGGGTTTTTAATTCACCCCTCCACTTT
-,TRBJ2-1,TRBV5-1,-,CASKQGGNNEQFF,TGCGCCAGCAAGCAGGGAGGAAACAATGAGCAGTTCTTC
-,TRBJ1-1,TRBV5-1,-,CASSLDRTNTEAFF,TGCGCCAGCAGCTTGGACAGGACGAACACTGAAGCTTTCTTT
-,TRBJ2-7,TRBV13,-,CASSLQDRTAFEQYF,TGTGCCAGCAGCCTCCAGGACCGGACAGCTTTCGAGCAGTACTTC
TRBD1,TRBJ2-5,TRBV7-9,-,CASSIAGGLPSLGQETQYF,TGTGCCAGCAGCATAGCAGGGGGCTTACCCTCCCTCGGGCAAGAGACCCAGTACTTC
-,TRBJ1-4,TRBV7-9,-,CASSLLGSGSEKLFF,TGTGCCAGCAGCTTACTTGGATCGGGGAGTGAAAAACTGTTTTTT
-,TRBJ2-3,TRBV6-1,once,CASSARGYLTDTQYF,TGTGCCAGCAGTGCCCGGGGGTACCTAACAGATACGCAGTATTTT
TRBD2,TRBJ2-1,TRBV2,-,CAASRGTSGGNNYNEQFF,TGTGCCGCCAGCAGGGGAACTAGCGGGGGAAATAACTACAATGAGCAGTTCTTC
-,TRBJ1-4,TRBV7-9,-,CASSFSQGNEKLFF,TGTGCCAGCAGCTTCTCGCAGGGTAATGAAAAACTGTTTTTT